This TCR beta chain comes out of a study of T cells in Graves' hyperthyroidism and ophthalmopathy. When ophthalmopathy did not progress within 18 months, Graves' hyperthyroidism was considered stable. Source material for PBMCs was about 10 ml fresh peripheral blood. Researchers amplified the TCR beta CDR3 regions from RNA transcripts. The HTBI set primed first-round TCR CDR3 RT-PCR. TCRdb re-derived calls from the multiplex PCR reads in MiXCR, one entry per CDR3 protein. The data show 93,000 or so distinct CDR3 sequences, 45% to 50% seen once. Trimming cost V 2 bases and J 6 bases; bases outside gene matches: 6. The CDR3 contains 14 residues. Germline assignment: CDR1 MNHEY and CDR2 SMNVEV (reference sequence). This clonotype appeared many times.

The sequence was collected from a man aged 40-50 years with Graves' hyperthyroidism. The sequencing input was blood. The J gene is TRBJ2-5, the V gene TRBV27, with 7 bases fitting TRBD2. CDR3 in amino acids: CASSLRGGIQTQYF. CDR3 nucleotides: TGTGCCAGCAGTTTACGGGGAGGGATACAGACCCAGTACTTC.